The 25 T cell receptor beta chains given below trace back to one sample, sequenced in a study of blood T cell repertoires in COVID-19. Clones were sequenced by immunoSEQ multiplex PCR, and TCRdb holds only the in-frame ones, with some missing. The sample shows 270,000 or so clones, roughly 87% of them seen only once. Sequenced sample: peripheral blood. The receptors originated from a woman between 40 and 55 years old who had recovered from COVID-19.

This chain uses TRBV4-3 with TRBJ2-2, with 9 positions matching TRBD2. Looked up from germline, CDR1 is LGHNA and CDR2 is YSLEER. Trimming took 4 bases from V and 2 from J; bases not matched to a gene: 8. The CDR3 runs to 17 residues. CDR3 in amino acids: CASSPFIAGANTGELFF. The CDR3 bases are TGCGCCAGCAGCCCTTTCATAGCGGGAGCTAACACCGGGGAGCTGTTTTTT.

J is TRBJ2-1 and V is TRBV7-7, with 8 bases matching TRBD2. CDR1 and CDR2 (germline): SSHAT, FNYEAQ (reference sequence). With V trimmed by 2 bases and J by 5 bases, 5 bases remained unmatched. CDR3 size: 15 residues. The CDR3: CASSLSLAGHNEQFF. The CDR3 DNA reads TGTGCCAGCAGCTTATCCCTAGCGGGCCACAATGAGCAGTTCTTC.

Written as DNA, the CDR3 is TGTGCCAGCAGCCCCCGGGAGGAAAACACCGGGGAGCTGTTTTTT. Its protein product is CASSPREENTGELFF. The chain joins TRBV7-3 to TRBJ2-2; 7 nucleotides agree with TRBD2. The CDR3 sequence is 15 residues long. The junction had 5 bases not matched to a gene; V was cut back by 5 bases and J by 2 bases. From germline, CDR1 is SGHTA and CDR2 FQGTGA.

The chain recombines TRBV6-2 or TRBV6-3 with TRBJ2-2, with D possibly matching TRBD2 (6 bases). Trimming removed 2 bases from V and 1 base from J, with 14 bases in between. CDR1 and CDR2 from the germline V gene are MNHEY and SVGEGT. The CDR3 sequence is 17 residues long. CDR3 sequence (DNA): TGTGCCAGCAGTTACGGGTCGCTGCGGGAGAACACCGGGGAGCTGTTTTTT. Its protein is CASSYGSLRENTGELFF.

V gene TRBV13 combines with J gene TRBJ2-7, with 7 bases matching TRBD1. The CDR3 extends over 13 amino acids. With V trimmed by 3 bases and J by 2 bases, 1 base remained unmatched. Germline assignment: CDR1 PRHDT and CDR2 FYEKMQ (reference sequence). DNA for the CDR3: TGTGCCAGCAGCTTTGGACAGGCCTACGAGCAGTACTTC. This encodes CASSFGQAYEQYF.

DNA for the CDR3: TGTGCCAGCAGCCAGTTCACAGGGCGTACTCTGGCCAGCACAGATACGCAGTATTTT. It is translated as CASSQFTGRTLASTDTQYF. The chain has TRBV14 and TRBJ2-3; D is perhaps TRBD1 (6 bases). Germline CDR1 reads SGHDN; CDR2 reads FVKESK. V lost 3 bases, J lost 0 bases, and 22 bases lay in between. The CDR3 covers 19 residues.

The rearrangement links TRBV10-3 to TRBJ2-1; 8 bases match TRBD2. The CDR3 is 11 amino acids. CDR1 is ENHRY, CDR2 SYGVKD, per germline. With V trimmed by 11 bases and J by 6 bases, 3 bases remained unmatched. The CDR3 reads CASSGSNEQFF. CDR3 DNA sequence: TGTGCCTCCAGCGGGAGCAATGAGCAGTTCTTC.

This clone came up once. The chain is built from TRBV19 and TRBJ1-2; perhaps TRBD1 as D (6 bases). The length of the CDR3 is 14 residues. In germline, CDR1 is LNHDA, CDR2 SQIVND (reference sequence). V dropped 6 bases and J dropped 2 bases, with 13 bases sitting between them. CDR3 sequence: CASSKTQGNYGYTF. The DNA for the CDR3 is TGTGCCAGTAGCAAAACCCAGGGGAACTATGGCTACACCTTC.

The chain links TRBV5-5 to TRBJ2-2, with TRBD2 matching over 7 bases. Per germline, CDR1 SGHKS and CDR2 YYEKEE (reference sequence). CDR3 size: 16 residues. Trimming cost V 0 bases and J 5 bases; bases outside gene matches: 7. The CDR3 is CASSLVVGRETGELFF. DNA for the CDR3: TGTGCCAGCAGCTTGGTGGTGGGGAGGGAGACCGGGGAGCTGTTTTTT. The full variable domain, its missing parts supplied by reference TRBV5-5 and TRBJ2-2, is DAGVTQSPTHLIKTRGQQVTLRCSPISGHKSVSWYQQVLGQGPQFIFQYYEKEERGRGNFPDRFSARQFPNYSSELNVNALLLGDSALYLCASSLVVGRETGELFFGEGSRLTVL.

The chain combines TRBV7-3 with TRBJ1-2; 9 bases match TRBD1. CDR3 length: 17 residues. Germline assignment: CDR1 SGHTA and CDR2 FQGTGA. The V segment lost 4 bases and the J segment 6 bases; nucleotides outside the gene matches: 15. The CDR3 DNA sequence: TGTGCCAGCAGCTCCGCGACAGGGGGGAGGCTTGGGGATGGCTACACCTTC. It yields the protein CASSSATGGRLGDGYTF.

The genes are TRBV5-5 and TRBJ2-7; D remains ambiguous. The V end was cut by 7 bases, the J end by 3 bases, with 14 bases between. In germline, CDR1 is SGHKS, CDR2 YYEKEE (reference sequence). The CDR3 has 13 amino acids. As DNA, the CDR3 is TGTGCCAGCGCCCGGGTTTACGACTACGAGCAGTACTTC. The encoded protein is CASARVYDYEQYF.

A few counts support this clone. CDR3 protein: CASRYRDRGQSTEAFF. CDR3 nucleotides: TGTGCCAGCAGATACCGGGACAGGGGGCAGAGCACTGAAGCTTTCTTT. V is TRBV4-2 and J is TRBJ1-1; 12 nucleotides align to TRBD1. CDR3 size: 16 residues. Germline CDR1 reads LGHNA; CDR2 reads YNFKEQ. Trimming cost V 6 bases and J 4 bases; bases outside gene matches: 9.

This chain links TRBV9 with TRBJ1-4; D not certain. The CDR3 loop spans 14 amino acids. Germline CDR1 reads SGDLS; CDR2 reads YYNGEE. V lost 2 bases, J lost 0 bases, and 5 bases lay in between. CDR3 sequence reads: CASSVLATNEKLFF. In DNA form, the CDR3 reads TGTGCCAGCAGCGTTCTTGCAACTAATGAAAAACTGTTTTTT.

The chain joins TRBV4-1 to TRBJ2-3, with D tentatively TRBD1 (7 bases). Germline CDR1 MGHRA, CDR2 YSYEKL. The length of the CDR3 is 16 residues. Deletions cut 5 bases from V and 1 base from J, with 16 bases between. This CDR3 reads CASSFQGGGGTDTQYF. The CDR3 bases are TGCGCCAGCAGCTTCCAGGGGGGCGGTGGCACAGATACGCAGTATTTT.

This clone was recorded a few times. The chain uses TRBV5-4 and TRBJ2-5; D not resolved. Germline V CDR1 and CDR2: SGHNT, YYREEE (reference sequence). The CDR3 has 13 residues. With 0 bases removed from V and 1 base from J, the gap between germline ends came to 4 bases. The DNA of the CDR3 is TGTGCCAGCAGCTTGGCTAGCCAAGAGACCCAGTACTTC. Translated: CASSLASQETQYF. The full variable domain, rest sourced from reference TRBV5-4 and TRBJ2-5, is ETGVTQSPTHLIKTRGQQVTLRCSSQSGHNTVSWYQQALGQGPQFIFQYYREEENGRGNFPPRFSGLQFPNYSSELNVNALELDDSALYLCASSLASQETQYFGPGTRLLVL.

The chain recombines TRBV2 with TRBJ2-5; TRBD2 matches at 13 bases. This CDR3 has 15 residues. Per germline, CDR1 SNHLY and CDR2 FYNNEI. The V gene end was trimmed by 5 bases and the J gene end by 3 bases; junction bases not matched to a gene: 3. CDR3 DNA sequence: TGTGCCAGCAGTACTAGCGGGGGGGGAAAAGAGACCCAGTACTTC. It yields the protein CASSTSGGGKETQYF.

Only one count was recorded for this clone. The J gene is TRBJ2-3, the V gene TRBV5-1; TRBD1 matches at 7 bases. The CDR3 runs to 16 residues. V shed 3 bases and J 4 bases; nucleotides not matched to a gene: 11. The germline V gene encodes CDR1 SGHRS and CDR2 YFSETQ. CDR3 sequence reads: CASSSGQRGSSDTQYF. DNA of the CDR3: TGCGCCAGCAGCTCGGGACAGAGGGGGAGCTCAGATACGCAGTATTTT.

The chain has TRBV19 and TRBJ1-1, with D maybe TRBD1 (5 bases). V was shortened by 7 bases and J by 0 bases, with 21 bases between the two germline ends. This CDR3 region has 17 residues. Germline V lookup: CDR1 LNHDA, CDR2 SQIVND (reference sequence). The CDR3 here is CASISRRQGTLNTEAFF. The CDR3 DNA sequence: TGTGCCAGTATCAGCAGGCGTCAGGGTACATTGAACACTGAAGCTTTCTTT.

The chain employs TRBV27 and TRBJ1-6, with D maybe TRBD1 (6 bases). Germline V gene data show CDR1 as MNHEY and CDR2 as SMNVEV (reference sequence). Trimming removed 5 bases from V and 8 bases from J, with 16 bases in between. The CDR3 covers 15 residues. CDR3 DNA sequence: TGTGCCAGCAGTAAATACAGGGTGGGCGATTCACCCCTCCACTTT. Translated, it gives CASSKYRVGDSPLHF.

The V and J genes are TRBV5-5 and TRBJ1-1; D ambiguous. CDR1 and CDR2 from the germline V gene are SGHKS and YYEKEE (reference sequence). The length of the CDR3 is 15 residues. Trimming took 1 base from V and 2 from J, leaving 12 bases between them. The CDR3 sequence: CASSLLTSTNTEAFF. For the CDR3, the DNA is TGTGCCAGCAGCTTGTTGACAAGTACAAACACTGAAGCTTTCTTT.

V and J are TRBV10-3 and TRBJ1-2, with a weak D call TRBD1 (6 bases). CDR1 is ENHRY, CDR2 SYGVKD, per germline. Trimming cost V 5 bases and J 6 bases, with 10 bases left between them. The CDR3 contains 12 residues. CDR3 bases: TGTGCCATCAGTCGAACAGGGAATGGCTACACCTTC. This gives the protein CAISRTGNGYTF.

This chain uses TRBV5-1 with TRBJ2-7; 8 bases match TRBD2. The V and J ends lost 0 bases and 7 bases, in that order; junction bases with no gene match: 9. The CDR3 is 15 amino acids. Germline CDR1 SGHRS, CDR2 YFSETQ. The CDR3 DNA follows: TGCGCCAGCAGCTTGGATATTGGTGGCGGGGGGGAGCAGTACTTC. Its translation: CASSLDIGGGGEQYF.

A few counts support this clone. This rearrangement joins TRBV7-6 to TRBJ1-2; 7 bases are shared with TRBD1. V gave up 4 bases and J gave up 2 bases; unmatched junction bases: 1. Germline V lookup: CDR1 SGHVS, CDR2 FNYEAQ. The CDR3 sequence is 13 residues long. CDR3: CASSSGQNYGYTF. CDR3 sequence (DNA): TGTGCCAGCAGCTCGGGACAGAACTATGGCTACACCTTC.

The rearrangement links TRBV2 to TRBJ1-2, with TRBD1 identical over 9 bases. Unmatched junction bases numbered 4, after V lost 2 bases and J lost 6 bases. The CDR3 contains 14 residues. CDR1 and CDR2 (germline): SNHLY, FYNNEI. The CDR3 sequence: CASSERGQGHGYTF. In DNA, the CDR3 is TGTGCCAGCAGTGAAAGGGGACAGGGTCATGGCTACACCTTC.

This clone was seen a single time. The genes are TRBV19 and TRBJ1-2, with 7 nucleotides matching TRBD1. After removal of 9 bases from V and 4 bases from J, the junction contained 5 bases not matched to a gene. CDR1 and CDR2 from the germline V gene are LNHDA and SQIVND (reference sequence). The CDR3 has 12 residues. The CDR3 reads CASMDRSYGYTF. The CDR3 DNA follows: TGTGCCAGCATGGACAGGTCCTATGGCTACACCTTC.